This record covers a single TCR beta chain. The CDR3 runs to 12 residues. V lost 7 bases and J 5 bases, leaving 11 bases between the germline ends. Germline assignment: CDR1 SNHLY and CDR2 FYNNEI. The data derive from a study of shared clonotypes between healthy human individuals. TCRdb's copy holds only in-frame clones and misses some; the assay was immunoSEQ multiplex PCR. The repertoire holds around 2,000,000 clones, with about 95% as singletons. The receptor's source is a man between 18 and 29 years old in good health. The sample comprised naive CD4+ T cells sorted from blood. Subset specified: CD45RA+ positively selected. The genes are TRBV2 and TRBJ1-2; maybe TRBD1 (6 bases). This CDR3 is CASTPDSYGYTF. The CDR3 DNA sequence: TGTGCCAGCACCCCGGACAGTTATGGCTACACCTTC.